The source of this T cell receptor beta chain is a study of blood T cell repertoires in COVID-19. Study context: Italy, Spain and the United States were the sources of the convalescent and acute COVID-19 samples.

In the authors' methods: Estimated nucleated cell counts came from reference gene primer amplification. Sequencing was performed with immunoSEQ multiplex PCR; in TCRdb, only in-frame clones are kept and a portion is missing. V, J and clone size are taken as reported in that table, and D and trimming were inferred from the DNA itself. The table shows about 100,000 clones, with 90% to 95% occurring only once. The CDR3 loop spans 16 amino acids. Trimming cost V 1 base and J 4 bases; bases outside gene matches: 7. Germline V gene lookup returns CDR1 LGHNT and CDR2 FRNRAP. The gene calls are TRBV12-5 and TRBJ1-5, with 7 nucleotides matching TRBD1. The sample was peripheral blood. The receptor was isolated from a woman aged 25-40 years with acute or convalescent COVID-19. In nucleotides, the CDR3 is TGTGCTAGTGGTTTGGGAAGACAGGGCTTGAATCAGCCCCAGCATTTT. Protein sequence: CASGLGRQGLNQPQHF.